One and the same sample provided the 13 T cell receptor beta chains below, sequenced in a study of OX40 agonist ivuxolimab in advanced cancers. Profiling relied on immunoSEQ multiplex PCR, and the TCRdb table lists in-frame clones only, not all of them. The sample consists of roughly 83,000 clones, about 90% of them appearing once. Sequenced here: CD4+ or CD8+ T cells sorted from blood, sampled in a trial of the OX40 agonist ivuxolimab. These receptors all come from an adult with an advanced solid tumor such as melanoma, head and neck, liver or kidney cancer.

The table lists this clone with a count of one. This chain connects TRBV4-3 to TRBJ2-1, with no clear D. The CDR3 has 14 residues. V was trimmed by 0 bases and J by 5 bases, leaving 8 bases between them. Germline assignment: CDR1 LGHNA and CDR2 YSLEER. CDR3 amino acids: CASSQDPPNNEQFF. DNA of the CDR3: TGCGCCAGCAGCCAAGATCCCCCGAACAATGAGCAGTTCTTC.

The V gene is TRBV10-3, the J gene TRBJ2-2; no definite D call. This CDR3 spans 13 amino acids. Deletions cut 0 bases from V and 7 bases from J, with 6 bases between. Germline V CDR1 and CDR2: ENHRY, SYGVKD. In DNA form, the CDR3 reads TGTGCCATCAGTGAGTCCGTCAGCGGGGAGCTGTTTTTT. This sequence encodes CAISESVSGELFF.

This clone was detected only once. The chain joins TRBV11-3 to TRBJ2-1; 8 nucleotides align to TRBD2. V shed 0 bases, J shed 2 bases, and the junction held 0 bases outside the gene matches. This CDR3 is built from 15 residues. Germline loops: CDR1 SGHNT, CDR2 YENEEA. This CDR3 is CASSLELAAYNEQFF. The CDR3 DNA sequence: TGTGCCAGCAGCTTAGAACTAGCGGCCTACAATGAGCAGTTCTTC.

On this clone: Other DNA sequences of this sample code for an identical CDR3. The chain is built from TRBV9 and TRBJ2-5; D is undetermined. V lost 2 bases to trimming and J lost 4 bases, with 6 bases between them. Germline-derived CDR1 and CDR2 are SGDLS and YYNGEE. This CDR3 spans 12 amino acids. CDR3 amino acids: CASSVLGETQYF. CDR3 nucleotide sequence: TGTGCCAGCAGCGTGCTAGGAGAGACCCAGTACTTC.

This clone turned up a few times. The CDR3 nucleotides are TGCAGCGTTGTGGGAGAGAACACTGAAGCTTTCTTT. It specifies CSVVGENTEAFF. The V call is TRBV29-1, the J call TRBJ1-1; D gene ambiguous. The CDR3 is 12 residues long. V dropped 4 bases and J dropped 1 base, with 7 bases sitting between them. CDR1 and CDR2 (germline): SQVTM, ANQGSEA.

This rearrangement joins TRBV28 to TRBJ1-4; D gene unclear. V was clipped by 5 bases and J by 7 bases, with 5 bases between them. Germline CDR1 reads MDHEN; CDR2 reads SYDVKM. This CDR3 has 11 residues. The CDR3 DNA reads TGTGCCAGCAGTGTTTTTGAAAAACTGTTTTTT. Amino acid sequence: CASSVFEKLFF.

This rearrangement joins TRBV4-3 to TRBJ1-5, with D uncertain. The germline V and J ends were trimmed by 0 bases and 5 bases, with 11 bases remaining between them. CDR1 and CDR2 (germline): LGHNA, YSLEER. This CDR3 contains 15 residues. The chain's CDR3 is CASSQEAAQYQPQHF. DNA for the CDR3: TGCGCCAGCAGCCAAGAGGCAGCTCAATATCAGCCCCAGCATTTT.

The chain carries TRBV6-1 and TRBJ2-1; possible D gene TRBD2, 6 bases. CDR1 and CDR2 (germline): MNHNS, SASEGT. The ends were cut back, 7 bases at V and 0 bases at J, with 13 bases in the middle. This CDR3 is 15 amino acids long. The CDR3 is CASILSRGSYNEQFF. The CDR3 bases are TGTGCCAGCATTCTTTCGCGGGGCTCCTACAATGAGCAGTTCTTC.

This rearrangement joins TRBV6-5 to TRBJ2-1; the D is unclear. The CDR3 extends over 11 amino acids. Trimming pared 2 bases from V and 8 bases from J, leaving 4 bases between. Germline V lookup: CDR1 MNHEY, CDR2 SVGAGI. The DNA of the CDR3 is TGTGCCAGCAGTTACCTAGATGAGCAGTTCTTC. Encoded protein: CASSYLDEQFF.

This sequence joins TRBV7-2 and TRBJ2-3; D unclear. The CDR3 runs 12 residues. The germline CDR1 and CDR2 sequences are SGHTA and FQGNSA. The V end was cut by 1 base, the J end by 4 bases, with 3 bases between. This CDR3 is CASSLEADTQYF. CDR3 bases: TGTGCCAGCAGCTTAGAGGCAGATACGCAGTATTTT.

The chain employs TRBV6-5 and TRBJ2-5; D remains ambiguous. Trimming shortened V by 6 bases and J by 9 bases, and 14 bases separated the two germline ends. The CDR3 is 12 amino acids. Germline lookup yields CDR1 MNHEY and CDR2 SVGAGI. The CDR3: CASSPSSAAQYF. CDR3 in DNA: TGTGCCAGCAGCCCCTCAAGTGCGGCCCAGTACTTC.

About this clone: Other DNA sequences in the sample encode the same CDR3. V usage is TRBV4-2 and J usage is TRBJ1-1, with TRBD1 matching 7 bases. Per germline, CDR1 LGHNA and CDR2 YNFKEQ. V trimming: 4 bases; J trimming: 8 bases; junction bases outside the gene matches: 4. CDR3 length: 12 residues. DNA of the CDR3: TGTGCCAGCAGCCCCGGGACAGCCGAAGCTTTCTTT. As protein: CASSPGTAEAFF.

V gene TRBV7-2 combines with J gene TRBJ1-5, with D possibly matching TRBD1 (5 bases). Trimming shortened V by 3 bases and J by 0 bases, and 12 bases separated the two germline ends. In germline, CDR1 is SGHTA, CDR2 FQGNSA. The CDR3 is made up of 16 amino acids. The CDR3 loop reads CASSFVAGDSNQPQHF. CDR3 DNA: TGTGCCAGCAGCTTTGTGGCGGGGGATAGCAATCAGCCCCAGCATTTT.